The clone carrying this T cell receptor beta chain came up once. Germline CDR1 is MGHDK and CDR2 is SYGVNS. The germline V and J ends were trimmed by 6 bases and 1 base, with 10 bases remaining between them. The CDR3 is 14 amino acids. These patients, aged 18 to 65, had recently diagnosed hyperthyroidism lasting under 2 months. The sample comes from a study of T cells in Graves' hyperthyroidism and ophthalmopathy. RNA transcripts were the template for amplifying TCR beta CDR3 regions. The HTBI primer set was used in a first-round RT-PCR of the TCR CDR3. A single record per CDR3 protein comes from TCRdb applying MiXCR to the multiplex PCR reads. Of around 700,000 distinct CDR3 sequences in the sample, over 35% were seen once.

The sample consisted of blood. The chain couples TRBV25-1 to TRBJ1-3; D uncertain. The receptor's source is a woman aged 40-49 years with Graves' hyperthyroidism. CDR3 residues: CASSQIVSGNTIYF. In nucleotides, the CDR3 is TGTGCCAGCAGCCAAATAGTATCTGGAAACACCATATATTTT.